Presented here are 16 T cell receptor beta chains from one specimen sequenced in a study of memory CD4+ T cells and cytomegalovirus serostatus. Data came from immunoSEQ multiplex PCR; TCRdb stores just in-frame clones and leaves some out. Of approximately 63,000 clones in the sample, over 60% were seen once. The sort gate was single viable CD3+CD4+CD8-CD45RO+ cells for memory CD4+ T cells. What was sequenced was memory CD4+ T cells from blood. The receptors shown here come from an adult in good health and CMV-seronegative. Some clones in this sample may be carry-over from other donors' samples.

V gene TRBV28 combines with J gene TRBJ1-2; no firm D call. Germline V gives CDR1 MDHEN, CDR2 SYDVKM. V lost 4 bases, J lost 6 bases, and 3 bases lay in between. This CDR3 is built from 10 residues. For the CDR3, the DNA is TGTGCCAGCAGTTCTGATGGCTACACCTTC. This codes for CASSSDGYTF.

The chain is built from TRBV5-1 and TRBJ2-6; TRBD2 agrees at 13 bases. Germline CDR1 reads SGHRS; CDR2 reads YFSETQ. This CDR3 is 19 amino acids long. The V segment lost 3 bases and the J segment 0 bases; nucleotides outside the gene matches: 6. This CDR3 is CASSWATSGGDSGANVLTF. The CDR3 DNA is TGCGCCAGCAGCTGGGCCACTAGCGGGGGGGACTCTGGGGCCAACGTCCTGACTTTC.

The chain employs TRBV5-1 and TRBJ2-7; no firm D call. This CDR3 comprises 14 residues. V gave up 1 base and J gave up 0 bases, with 8 bases separating them. The germline gives CDR1 SGHRS, CDR2 YFSETQ. CDR3 nucleotides: TGCGCCAGCAGCTTGTCGCAGGCCTCCTACGAGCAGTACTTC. This encodes CASSLSQASYEQYF.

This chain connects TRBV7-6 to TRBJ2-1, with 14 nucleotides matching TRBD2. Germline CDR1 SGHVS, CDR2 FNYEAQ. V was clipped by 5 bases and J by 11 bases; unmatched bases: 11. This CDR3 has 16 residues. CDR3: CASSPTGTSGSRKQFF. DNA of the CDR3: TGTGCCAGCAGCCCGACCGGGACTAGCGGGAGTCGGAAGCAGTTCTTC.

The CDR3 DNA reads as TGTGCCAGCAGCGCCAGAGGAGGCCCCCGTGGAGAGACCCAGTACTTC. Protein: CASSARGGPRGETQYF. The V call is TRBV7-2, the J call TRBJ2-5, with D possibly being TRBD2 (5 bases). The CDR3 extends over 16 amino acids. The V end lost 5 bases, the J end lost 4 bases, and 20 bases lay between the germline ends. CDR1 SGHTA and CDR2 FQGNSA come from the germline V gene.

This chain uses TRBV27 with TRBJ1-2, with 8 bases that match TRBD1. The CDR3 sequence is 13 residues long. The V gene end was trimmed by 4 bases and the J gene end by 8 bases; junction bases not matched to a gene: 6. Germline V gene lookup returns CDR1 MNHEY and CDR2 SMNVEV (reference sequence). The CDR3 DNA reads TGTGCCAGCAGTTCAGGACAGGGCGAGGGCTACACCTTC. It is translated as CASSSGQGEGYTF.

This chain links TRBV7-9 with TRBJ2-3, with no clear D. V was shortened by 5 bases and J by 0 bases, with 15 bases between the two germline ends. The CDR3 sequence is 16 residues long. Germline CDR1 reads SEHNR; CDR2 reads FQNEAQ (reference sequence). CDR3 region: CASSLLSRTSTDTQYF. The CDR3 bases are TGTGCCAGCAGCCTCCTATCTCGTACTAGCACAGATACGCAGTATTTT.

About this clone: The sample has other DNA sequences that encode this CDR3 too. The rearrangement uses TRBV5-6 and TRBJ2-3; D call uncertain. The CDR3 length is 14 residues. Germline V gives CDR1 SGHDT, CDR2 YYEEEE. V lost 1 base and J 2 bases, leaving 8 bases between the germline ends. The CDR3 nucleotides read TGTGCCAGCAGCTTGAGGCGGTACACAGATACGCAGTATTTT. This encodes CASSLRRYTDTQYF.

The rearrangement joins TRBV5-6 to TRBJ1-4, with 10 bases identical to TRBD1. The V and J ends lost 3 bases and 6 bases, in that order; junction bases with no gene match: 5. Germline CDR1 and CDR2: SGHDT and YYEEEE. The CDR3 extends over 15 amino acids. The CDR3: CASSSPGTGDEKLFF. CDR3 DNA: TGTGCCAGCAGCTCCCCCGGGACAGGGGATGAAAAACTGTTTTTT.

This clone has more than one count but fewer than ten. CDR3 region: CASSLVRGRGNIQYF. The DNA of the CDR3 is TGTGCCAGCAGCTTAGTCAGGGGGCGCGGAAACATTCAGTACTTC. This rearrangement joins TRBV11-2 to TRBJ2-4; 8 bases match TRBD1. The CDR3 has 15 amino acids. CDR1 is SGHAT, CDR2 FQNNGV, per germline. V dropped 1 base and J dropped 6; count of bases not matched to a gene: 5.

The chain recombines TRBV28 with TRBJ2-7, with 11 positions matching TRBD1. V gave up 6 bases and J gave up 1 base; unmatched junction bases: 2. The CDR3 length is 14 residues. CDR1 and CDR2 (germline): MDHEN, SYDVKM. The CDR3 here is CASRGTGGSYEQYF. As DNA, the CDR3 is TGTGCCAGCAGGGGGACAGGGGGTTCCTACGAGCAGTACTTC.

This clone appeared a single time. V gene TRBV10-3 combines with J gene TRBJ2-7; the D gene is possibly TRBD2 (6 bases). Germline CDR1 is ENHRY and CDR2 is SYGVKD. Trimming took 0 bases from V and 4 from J, leaving 13 bases between them. This CDR3 is built from 15 residues. CDR3 sequence (DNA): TGTGCCATCAGTGAGTCACGGTCAGGGACTTACGAGCAGTACTTC. Translated, it gives CAISESRSGTYEQYF.

The chain has TRBV28 and TRBJ1-4; 7 nucleotides line up with TRBD1. With V trimmed by 10 bases and J by 7 bases, 12 bases remained unmatched. This CDR3 region has 14 residues. Looked up from germline, CDR1 is MDHEN and CDR2 is SYDVKM. CDR3 nucleotide sequence: TGTGCCACTACCATGGGGACAGCCGGTGAAAAACTGTTTTTT. Translated: CATTMGTAGEKLFF.

This clone showed up just once. The gene calls are TRBV11-2 and TRBJ2-7; possibly TRBD2 for D (6 bases). The CDR3 has 14 amino acids. V lost 10 bases and J 6 bases, leaving 22 bases between the germline ends. Germline V gene data show CDR1 as SGHAT and CDR2 as FQNNGV. In nucleotides, the CDR3 is TGTGCCACGCTGTACGGGTGGCGGGGCTCCGAGCAGTACTTC. As protein: CATLYGWRGSEQYF.

The chain links TRBV28 to TRBJ2-3, with D unclear. Germline V gene sequence: CDR1 MDHEN, CDR2 SYDVKM. The CDR3 spans 11 residues. Between the trimmed V and J ends, which lost 6 bases and 2 bases, there was a span of 3 bases. The CDR3 protein is CASRSTDTQYF. The CDR3 nucleotides read TGTGCCAGCAGGTCCACAGATACGCAGTATTTT.

In its sample, this clone was seen once. The chain employs TRBV30 and TRBJ1-3; 7 bases match TRBD1. CDR3 length equals 16 residues. Unmatched junction bases numbered 8, after V lost 3 bases and J lost 0 bases. Germline V lookup: CDR1 GTSNPN, CDR2 SVGIG (reference sequence). CDR3 nucleotides: TGTGCCTGGAGGGACAGGATCAGGGGCTCTGGAAACACCATATATTTT. This translates into CAWRDRIRGSGNTIYF.